The sample holds many counts of the clone carrying this T cell receptor (beta chain). This sample is part of a study of T cells after yellow fever vaccination. A single record per CDR3 protein comes from TCRdb applying MiXCR to the 5' RACE reads. The top ten clones hold roughly 24% of a sample with over 250,000 distinct CDR3 sequences, about 4% of them seen once. Trimming removed 6 bases from V and 5 bases from J; junction bases left unmatched: 6. The CDR3 consists of 14 residues. The germline V gene has CDR1 MDHEN and CDR2 SYDVKM. The receptor was derived from a man between 18 and 29 years old who received the YFV17D yellow fever vaccine. Sequenced here: PBMCs, sampled 5 days after the yellow fever booster vaccination. The rearrangement uses TRBV28 and TRBJ2-5, with 10 bases fitting TRBD1. The CDR3, as DNA: TGTGCCAGCAGAGACAGGGGGCGCGGGGAGACCCAGTACTTC. Translated: CASRDRGRGETQYF.